This T cell receptor (beta chain) was found in a study of T cell responses to AZD1222 COVID-19 vaccine. Study conclusions and caveats: Regions 160-218 and 743-854 dominated among vaccine-associated CD4 TCRs spanning spike. Females outnumbered males among donors, who were mostly white British; clonal diversity was possibly underestimated.

V shed 7 bases and J shed 9 bases, with 10 bases lying between them. The length of the CDR3 is 11 residues. Germline lookup yields CDR1 SNHLY and CDR2 FYNNEI. Profiling relied on immunoSEQ multiplex PCR, and the TCRdb table lists in-frame clones only, not all of them. The data contain about 140,000 clones, around nine tenths of them singletons. A word on this clone: Its matching antigen is unknown.

This TCR came from an adult who received the AZD1222 COVID-19 vaccine. The chain combines TRBV2 with TRBJ2-1; D unclear. The sample here was peripheral blood, taken 28 days after the second AZD1222 dose. The CDR3 loop reads CASTSRGEQFF. The CDR3 region has the DNA TGTGCCAGCACCTCGCGCGGTGAGCAGTTCTTC. The full variable domain, completed using reference TRBV2 and TRBJ2-1, is EPEVTQTPSHQVTQMGQEVILRCVPISNHLYFYWYRQILGQKVEFLVSFYNNEISEKSEIFDDQFSVERPDGSNFTLKIRSTKLEDSAMYFCASTSRGEQFFGPGTRLTVL.